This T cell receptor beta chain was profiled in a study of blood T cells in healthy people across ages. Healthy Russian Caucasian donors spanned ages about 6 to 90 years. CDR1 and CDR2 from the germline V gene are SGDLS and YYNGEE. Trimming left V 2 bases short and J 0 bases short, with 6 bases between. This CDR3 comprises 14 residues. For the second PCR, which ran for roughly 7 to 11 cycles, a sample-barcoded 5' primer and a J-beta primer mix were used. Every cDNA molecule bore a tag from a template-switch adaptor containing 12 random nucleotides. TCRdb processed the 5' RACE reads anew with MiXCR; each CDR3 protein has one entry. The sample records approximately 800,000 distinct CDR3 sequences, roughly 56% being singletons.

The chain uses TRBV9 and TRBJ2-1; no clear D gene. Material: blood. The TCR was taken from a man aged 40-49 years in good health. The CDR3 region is CASSVSSSYNEQFF. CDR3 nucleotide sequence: TGTGCCAGCAGCGTGAGTAGCTCCTACAATGAGCAGTTCTTC.